The clone carrying this T cell receptor (beta chain) has only a few counts. The data belong to a study of blood T cells in healthy people across ages. From germline, CDR1 is GTSNPN and CDR2 SVGIG (reference sequence). The CDR3 consists of 14 residues. Trimming removed 1 base at V and 2 bases at J, with 11 bases between. A second PCR of 7 to 11 cycles used a sample-barcoded 5' primer and a J-beta primer mix. MiXCR, run by TCRdb on the 5' RACE reads, gives a single entry per CDR3 protein. The table lists fewer than 600,000 distinct CDR3 sequences, roughly a quarter of them singletons. This sample was also put to use in a study of T cells of mothers and their children. This second study says: Thymic selection shapes TCR recombination output in related pairs, and it does so similarly in unrelated pairs.

The sequenced sample consisted of blood. The receptor was derived from a boy between 2 and 10 years old in good health. The chain joins TRBV30 to TRBJ1-2, with D uncertain. The CDR3 nucleotides read TGTGCCTGGAGTGCCCCCCCAAGAAACTATGGCTACACCTTC. Protein: CAWSAPPRNYGYTF.